This entry concerns a single T cell receptor beta chain. A clone one base away is much larger, so this may be a read error. The missing conserved phenylalanine or tryptophan at the end of this CDR3 makes a read error likely. MiXCR, applied by TCRdb to the reads, yields one record per CDR3 protein. The sample comprises fewer than 250,000 distinct CDR3 sequences, less than 35% of which are singletons, and around 6.8% rests with the top ten. This sample stems from a study of kidney transplant recipient with SARS-CoV-2 infection. The CDR3 is 16 residues long. V was cut by 3 bases and J by 5 bases, with 19 bases left in between. Germline values: CDR1 DFQATT, CDR2 SNEGSKA (reference sequence).

The receptor was derived from a young adult male patient who had COVID-19 and was a kidney transplant recipient. A subset of T cells may come from the graft donor. This specimen was a blood sample, taken at baseline and on roughly day 110 from a kidney transplant recipient. The rearrangement links TRBV20-1 to TRBJ2-2, with D tentatively TRBD1 or TRBD2 (6 bases each). The CDR3 region has the DNA TGCAGTGCTAGTGGGACGGAGGGGGGCGGGACCGGGGAGCTGTTTCTT. It is translated as CSASGTEGGGTGELFL.